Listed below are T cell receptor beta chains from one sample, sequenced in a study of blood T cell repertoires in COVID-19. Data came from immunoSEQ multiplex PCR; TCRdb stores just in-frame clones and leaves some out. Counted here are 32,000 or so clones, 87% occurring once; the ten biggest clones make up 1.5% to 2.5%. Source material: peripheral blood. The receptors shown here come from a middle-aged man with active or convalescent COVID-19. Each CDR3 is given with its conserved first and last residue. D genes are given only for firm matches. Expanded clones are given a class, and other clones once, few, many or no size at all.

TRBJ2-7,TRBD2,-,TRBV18,CASSPLPSGRGSAHEQYF,TGTGCCAGCTCACCATTGCCTAGCGGGAGGGGGTCGGCCCACGAGCAGTACTTC
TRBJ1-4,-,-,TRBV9,CASSVNSGLTNEKLFF,TGTGCCAGCAGCGTCAACTCAGGCTTAACTAATGAAAAACTGTTTTTT
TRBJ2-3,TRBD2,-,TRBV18,CASSPGLAGGPNTQYF,TGTGCCAGCTCACCAGGGCTAGCGGGAGGGCCAAATACGCAGTATTTT
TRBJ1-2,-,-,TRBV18,CASSPEQGYTF,TGTGCCAGCTCACCGGAACAGGGCTACACCTTC
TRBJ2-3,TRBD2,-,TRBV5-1,CASSLGTSGRAATDTQYF,TGCGCCAGCAGCTTGGGGACTAGCGGGAGGGCCGCGACAGATACGCAGTATTTT
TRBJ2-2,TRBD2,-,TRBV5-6,CASSLVGAGENTGELFF,TGTGCCAGCAGCTTGGTTGGTGCGGGAGAGAACACCGGGGAGCTGTTTTTT
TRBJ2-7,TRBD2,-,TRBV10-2,CASRGLAFSYEQYF,TGCGCCAGCAGAGGACTAGCTTTCTCCTACGAGCAGTACTTC
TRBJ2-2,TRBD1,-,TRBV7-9,CASSLARGQGLNTGELFF,TGTGCCAGCAGCTTAGCGAGGGGACAGGGTCTGAACACCGGGGAGCTGTTTTTT
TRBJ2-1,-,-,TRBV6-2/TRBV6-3,CASSYPAGGDYNEQFF,TGTGCCAGCAGTTACCCGGCGGGCGGAGATTACAATGAGCAGTTCTTC
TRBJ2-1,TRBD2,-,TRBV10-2,CASSVRGRAWNEQFF,TGCGCCAGCAGTGTTCGCGGGAGGGCCTGGAATGAGCAGTTCTTC
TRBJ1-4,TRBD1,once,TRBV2,CASRRTGNNEKLFF,TGTGCCAGCAGAAGGACAGGGAATAATGAAAAACTCTTTTTT
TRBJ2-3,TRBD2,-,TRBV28,CASTGLAGSADTQYF,TGTGCCAGCACGGGACTAGCGGGAAGCGCAGATACGCAGTATTTT
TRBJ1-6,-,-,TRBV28,CASSRPLDRYNSPLHF,TGTGCCAGCAGTCGACCCTTGGACAGATATAATTCACCCCTCCACTTT
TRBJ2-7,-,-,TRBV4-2,CASSRGTQGGEQYF,TGTGCCAGCAGCCGAGGGACTCAGGGGGGCGAGCAGTACTTC
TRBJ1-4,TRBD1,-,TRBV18,CASSPPGTGRNEKLFF,TGTGCCAGCTCACCGCCCGGGACAGGTCGAAATGAAAAACTGTTTTTT
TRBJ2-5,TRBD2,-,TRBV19,CASSATFRGAGYQETQYF,TGTGCCAGTTCCGCAACATTCCGGGGAGCGGGGTACCAAGAGACCCAGTACTTC
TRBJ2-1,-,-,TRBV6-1,CASSEGYGLNEQFF,TGTGCCAGCAGTGAAGGGTATGGGCTCAATGAGCAGTTCTTC
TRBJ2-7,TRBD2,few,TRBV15,CATSRVRLAGYEQYF,TGTGCCACCAGCAGAGTCAGGCTAGCGGGCTACGAGCAGTACTTC
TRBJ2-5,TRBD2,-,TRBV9,CASSPRGGYQETQYF,TGTGCCAGCAGCCCCCGGGGGGGGTACCAAGAGACCCAGTACTTC
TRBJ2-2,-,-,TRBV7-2,CASSLALAANTGELFF,TGTGCCAGCAGCTTAGCCCTGGCGGCCAACACCGGGGAGCTGTTTTTT
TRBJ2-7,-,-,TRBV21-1,CASSARLILYEQYF,TGTGCCAGCAGCGCCAGACTCATTCTCTACGAGCAGTACTTC
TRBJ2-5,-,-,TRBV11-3,CASSLGLGREETQYF,TGTGCCAGCAGCTTGGGACTCGGGCGGGAAGAGACCCAGTACTTC
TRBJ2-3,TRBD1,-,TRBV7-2,CASSGQGADTQYF,TGTGCCAGCAGCGGACAGGGGGCTGATACGCAGTATTTT
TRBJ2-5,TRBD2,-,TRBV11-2,CASSLGIAGEGSETQYF,TGTGCCAGCAGCTTAGGGATAGCGGGAGAGGGGTCGGAGACCCAGTACTTC
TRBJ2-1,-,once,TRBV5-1,CASSFGPRQNEQFF,TGCGCCAGCAGCTTCGGACCGAGACAGAATGAGCAGTTCTTC
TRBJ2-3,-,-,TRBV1,CTSSQAKDRGITDTQYF,TGCACCAGCAGCCAAGCGAAGGACAGGGGTATCACAGATACGCAGTATTTT
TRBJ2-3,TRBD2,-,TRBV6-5,CASSYSRTSGAQYF,TGTGCCAGCAGTTACTCAAGGACTAGCGGGGCGCAGTATTTT
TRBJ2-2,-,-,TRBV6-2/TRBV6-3,CASSLWRGAGELFF,TGTGCCAGCAGCTTGTGGAGGGGCGCCGGGGAGCTGTTTTTT
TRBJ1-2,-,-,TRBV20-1,CSASFGDYGYTF,TGCAGTGCTAGTTTCGGGGACTATGGCTACACCTTC
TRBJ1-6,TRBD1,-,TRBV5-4,CASSPPGTGGRGGNSPLHF,TGTGCCAGCAGCCCGCCCGGGACAGGGGGCCGAGGGGGGAATTCACCCCTCCACTTT
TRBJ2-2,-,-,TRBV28,CASNTPTGELFF,TGTGCCAGCAACACGCCTACCGGGGAGCTGTTTTTT
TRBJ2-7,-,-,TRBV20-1,CSASQATGSYEQYF,TGCAGTGCAAGTCAAGCGACAGGATCCTACGAGCAGTACTTC
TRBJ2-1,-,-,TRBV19,CASSTADQYNEQFF,TGTGCCAGTAGTACAGCGGACCAATACAATGAGCAGTTCTTC
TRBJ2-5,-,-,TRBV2,CASSGGLPPSGYF,TGTGCCAGCAGTGGAGGACTCCCGCCGTCTGGGTACTTC
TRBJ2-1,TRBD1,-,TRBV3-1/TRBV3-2,CASSQGRGRDEQFF,TGTGCCAGCAGCCAAGGTAGGGGGCGAGATGAGCAGTTCTTC
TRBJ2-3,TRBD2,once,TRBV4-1,CASSQDNLRTSGARISTDTQYF,TGCGCCAGCAGCCAAGACAACCTTAGGACTAGCGGGGCTCGGATTAGCACAGATACGCAGTATTTT
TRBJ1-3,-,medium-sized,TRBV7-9,CASSFREGNTIYF,TGTGCCAGCAGCTTCAGGGAAGGGAACACCATATATTTT
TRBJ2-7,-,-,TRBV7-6,CASSLSRPGLSYEQYF,TGTGCCAGCAGCTTATCTCGGCCAGGGCTCTCCTACGAGCAGTACTTC
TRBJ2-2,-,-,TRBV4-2,CASSQAPPQTGSVTGELFF,TGTGCCAGCAGCCAAGCCCCCCCTCAGACAGGTTCGGTCACCGGGGAGCTGTTTTTT
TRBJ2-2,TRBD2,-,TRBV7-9,CASSLRAGVTGELFF,TGTGCCAGCAGCTTGCGAGCGGGAGTAACCGGGGAGCTGTTTTTT
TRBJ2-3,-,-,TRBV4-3,CASSQERHSTDTQYF,TGCGCCAGCAGCCAAGAGCGGCATAGCACAGATACGCAGTATTTT
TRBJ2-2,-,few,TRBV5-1,CASSYADTGELFF,TGCGCCAGCAGCTATGCAGACACCGGGGAGCTGTTTTTT
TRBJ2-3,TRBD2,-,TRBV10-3,CATRLAESTDTQYF,TGTGCCACACGACTAGCGGAGAGCACAGATACGCAGTATTTT